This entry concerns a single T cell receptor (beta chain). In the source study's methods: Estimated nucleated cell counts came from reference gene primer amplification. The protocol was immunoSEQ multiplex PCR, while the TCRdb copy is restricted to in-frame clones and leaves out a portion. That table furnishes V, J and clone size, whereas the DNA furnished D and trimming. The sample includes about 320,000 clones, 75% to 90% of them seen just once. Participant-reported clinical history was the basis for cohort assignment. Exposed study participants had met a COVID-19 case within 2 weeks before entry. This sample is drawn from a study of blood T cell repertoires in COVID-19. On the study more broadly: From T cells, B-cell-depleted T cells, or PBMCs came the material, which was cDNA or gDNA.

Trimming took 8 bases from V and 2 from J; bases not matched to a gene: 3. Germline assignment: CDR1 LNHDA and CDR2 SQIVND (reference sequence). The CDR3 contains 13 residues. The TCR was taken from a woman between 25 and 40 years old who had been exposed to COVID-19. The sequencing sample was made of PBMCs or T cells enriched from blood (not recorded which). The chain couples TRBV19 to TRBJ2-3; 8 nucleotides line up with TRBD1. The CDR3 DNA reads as TGTGCCAGTTGGACAGGGTACACAGATACGCAGTATTTT. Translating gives CASWTGYTDTQYF.